The rows below give T cell receptor beta chains drawn from one sample of a study of cytomegalovirus exposure and HLA in healthy donors. Sequencing was performed with immunoSEQ multiplex PCR; in TCRdb, only in-frame clones are kept and a portion is missing. This table holds roughly 140,000 clones, roughly three quarters found once. Sequenced sample: PBMCs. Receptors were obtained from a male donor in good health and CMV-seronegative. Each CDR3 is given with its conserved first and last residue. Each record gives: J gene, V gene, CDR3 protein.

J gene: TRBJ2-1
V gene: TRBV6-5
CDR3 protein: CASSAKRVGEQFF

J gene: TRBJ1-2
V gene: TRBV6-5
CDR3 protein: CASSYLTGNYGYTF

J gene: TRBJ2-7
V gene: TRBV4-1
CDR3 protein: CASSRESGSWEYF

J gene: TRBJ1-5
V gene: TRBV29-1
CDR3 protein: CSVTGGFNQPQHF

J gene: TRBJ1-2
V gene: TRBV19
CDR3 protein: CASSEWGQYYGYTF

J gene: TRBJ2-1
V gene: TRBV7-3
CDR3 protein: CASSVTSGGADEQFF

J gene: TRBJ1-2
V gene: TRBV7-2
CDR3 protein: CASSPQATAYGYTF

J gene: TRBJ2-7
V gene: TRBV2
CDR3 protein: CASNGQGRYYEQYF

J gene: TRBJ2-2
V gene: TRBV19
CDR3 protein: CASRSTGGRTGELFF

J gene: TRBJ1-1
V gene: TRBV5-1
CDR3 protein: CASSLDREATEAFF

J gene: TRBJ1-1
V gene: TRBV5-6
CDR3 protein: CASSLRTGPHRGTEAFF

J gene: TRBJ1-1
V gene: TRBV4-3
CDR3 protein: CASSQTGGANTEAFF

J gene: TRBJ1-1
V gene: TRBV25-1
CDR3 protein: CASSELPGGRNTEAFF

J gene: TRBJ2-7
V gene: TRBV13
CDR3 protein: CASSLRGSYEQYF

J gene: TRBJ2-2
V gene: TRBV5-1
CDR3 protein: CASSLTASAGPATGELFF